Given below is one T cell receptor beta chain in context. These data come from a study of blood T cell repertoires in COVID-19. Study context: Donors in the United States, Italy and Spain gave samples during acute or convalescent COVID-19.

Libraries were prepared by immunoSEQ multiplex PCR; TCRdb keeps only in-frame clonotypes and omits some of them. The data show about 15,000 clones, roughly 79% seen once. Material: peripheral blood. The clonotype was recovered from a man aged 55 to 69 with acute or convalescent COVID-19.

The CDR3 protein is CASSTQGGTNEKLFF. The CDR3 region has the DNA TGTGCCAGCAGCACCCAAGGGGGAACTAATGAAAAACTGTTTTTT. V usage is TRBV7-2 and J usage is TRBJ1-4, with D perhaps TRBD1 (6 bases). The CDR3 is made up of 15 amino acids. The germline V gene has CDR1 SGHTA and CDR2 FQGNSA. V was clipped by 5 bases and J by 1 base, with 11 bases between them.